This note documents a single TCR beta chain sequence. This entry is derived from a study of control samples from healthy donors and cancer patients. From germline, CDR1 is SGHAT and CDR2 FQNNGV. CDR3 size: 16 residues. The J segment lost 3 bases and the V segment lost 0 bases, leaving 5 bases of the junction unmatched. TCRdb's copy holds only in-frame clones and misses some; the assay was immunoSEQ multiplex PCR. The sample has 110,000 to 150,000 clones; 90% to 95% are singletons. This chain links TRBV11-2 with TRBJ2-7; 10 nucleotides agree with TRBD1. The TCR sequence derives from a man in his forties in good health. Sequenced: blood. The CDR3: CASSLDPTGGNYEQYF. CDR3 DNA sequence: TGTGCCAGCAGCTTAGATCCGACAGGGGGCAACTACGAGCAGTACTTC.